Given below is one TCR beta chain in context. Its antigen is currently not known. There are no base qualities to consult, and no much larger clone falls within one base. The data belong to a study of T cell responses to AZD1222 COVID-19 vaccine (dated by TCRdb to about 2021). Background for the entire study: AZD1222 recipients given second doses at about 4 weeks or at about 12 weeks were pooled, since spike-specific TCR depth and breadth were not found to differ between the two schedules. TCR sequencing was performed for about 250 trial participants, of whom roughly 200 were given two doses of AZD1222 and some 26 were given two doses of MenACWY control vaccine. Enrollment into the trials was organized by age into subgroups of 18-55, 56-69 and 70-plus years, and those subgroups contained approximately 150, 30 and 60 TCR-sequenced participants, respectively. What the work shows at the level of the full study, not this receptor alone: Only six or seven AZD1222 recipients were SARS-CoV-2 seropositive at baseline, limiting conclusions about previously exposed vaccinees. The 56-69-year group was small, and its depth increase did not reach significance, likely because of low power. Because no day 14 peak-response samples were available, the repertoires could be characterized only after the peak T cell response. Participants were mostly white British, with more females than males. The authors suggested clonal diversity may have been underestimated. CD4 TCRs associated with the vaccine covered the entire spike protein, and the dominant responses were in regions 160-218 and 743-854. Epitopes outside the regions mutated in the B.1.351 and B.1.1.7 variants were reportedly recognized by nearly half of the unique spike-specific TCRs. A significant rise in spike-specific TCR breadth and depth was observed after two AZD1222 doses relative to day 0 and relative to MenACWY recipients.

From the cysteine through the phenylalanine, the CDR3 covers 13 amino acids. The CDR3 DNA has 39 bases and is translated from base 1. CDR1 and CDR2 (LNHDA, SQIVND) derive from the germline V gene (reference sequence). Compared with germline, V lacks 10 bases and J lacks 7 bases; bases without a gene match: 8. The CDR3 regions of human TCRbeta chains were analyzed by immunosequencing. Turning to the authors' computational methods: Repertoire TCRs were matched against a reference library of SARS-CoV-2-specific TCRs generated with the MIRA antigen-specificity platform. Breadth was defined as the fraction of unique TCRs that were SARS-CoV-2-associated, and depth was defined as the fraction of total T cells that were SARS-CoV-2-associated. Using the MIRA data, each spike-specific TCR was mapped to the spike region that the TCR reacts to and placed in a CD4 or CD8 class. Log10-transformed breadth and depth values were compared by one-way ANOVA with Sidak's multiple comparisons tests. TCRdb retrieved this table from immuneACCESS and kept in-frame rearrangements only. Not all clones are present; in checked studies, unresolved V genes account for under half, and no reason is known for the remainder. V and J calls plus clone size are reproduced from that table; the DNA served to infer D and trimming. In this sample the table shows some 140,000 clones, approximately 90% of which occur a single time. Together, the top ten hold roughly 3.1% of the sample.

Explained via the paper, the time point label denotes: baseline before first vaccination. Samples from vaccinated people were obtained from the UK trials COV001 and COV002, which included a single-blind randomized controlled phase 2/3 trial of AZD1222 (ChAdOx1 nCoV-19) in healthy adults. For TCRbeta chain sequencing, PBMC samples were collected from trial participants at day 0 and at day 28 after the second dose. This TCR derives from an adult in good health. The sample consisted of peripheral blood, taken on day 0 of AZD1222 vaccination. The chain is encoded by TRBV19 joined to TRBJ1-5, and 9 junctional nucleotides match TRBD1. The CDR3 region: CATRRDRDQPQHF. The DNA is TGTGCCACCCGGCGGGACAGGGACCAGCCCCAGCATTTT.